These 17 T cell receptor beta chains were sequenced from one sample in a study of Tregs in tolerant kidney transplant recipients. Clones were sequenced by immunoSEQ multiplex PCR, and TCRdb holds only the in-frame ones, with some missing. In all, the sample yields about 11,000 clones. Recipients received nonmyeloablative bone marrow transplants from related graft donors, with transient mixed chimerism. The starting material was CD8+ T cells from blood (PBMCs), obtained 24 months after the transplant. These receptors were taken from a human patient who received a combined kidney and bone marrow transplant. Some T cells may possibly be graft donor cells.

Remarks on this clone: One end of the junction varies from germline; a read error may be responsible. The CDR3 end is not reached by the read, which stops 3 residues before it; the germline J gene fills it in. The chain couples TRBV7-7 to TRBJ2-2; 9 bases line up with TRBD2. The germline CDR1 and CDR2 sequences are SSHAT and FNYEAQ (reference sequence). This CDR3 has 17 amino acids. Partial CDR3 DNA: TGTGCTAGCAGCTTAGATGCGGGAGGGCCCTACACCGGGGAG. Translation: CASSLDAGGPYTGE. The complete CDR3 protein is CASSLDAGGPYTGELFF.

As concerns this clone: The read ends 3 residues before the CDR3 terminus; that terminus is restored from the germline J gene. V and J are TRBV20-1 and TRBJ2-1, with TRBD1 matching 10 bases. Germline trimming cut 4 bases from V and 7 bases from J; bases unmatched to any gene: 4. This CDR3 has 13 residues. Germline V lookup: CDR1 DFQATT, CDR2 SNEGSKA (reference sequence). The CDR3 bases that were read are TGCAGTGCTAAAGGGGACAGGGGTAATGAG. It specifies CSAKGDRGNE. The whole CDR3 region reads CSAKGDRGNEQFF.

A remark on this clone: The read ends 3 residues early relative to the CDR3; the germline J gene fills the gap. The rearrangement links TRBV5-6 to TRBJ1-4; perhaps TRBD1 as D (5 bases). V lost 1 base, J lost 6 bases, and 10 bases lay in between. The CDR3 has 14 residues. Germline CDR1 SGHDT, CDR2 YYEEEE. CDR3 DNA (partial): TGTGCCAGCAGCTTGCGCGGAGGGGATGAAAAA. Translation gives CASSLRGGDEK. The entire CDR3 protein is CASSLRGGDEKLFF.

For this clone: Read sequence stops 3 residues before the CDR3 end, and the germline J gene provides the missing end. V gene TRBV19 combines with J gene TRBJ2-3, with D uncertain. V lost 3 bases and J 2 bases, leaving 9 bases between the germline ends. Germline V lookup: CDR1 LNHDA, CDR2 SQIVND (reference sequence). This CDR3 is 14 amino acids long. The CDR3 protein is CASSILGDTDTQYF. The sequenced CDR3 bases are TGTGCCAGTAGTATCCTAGGTGACACAGATACG.

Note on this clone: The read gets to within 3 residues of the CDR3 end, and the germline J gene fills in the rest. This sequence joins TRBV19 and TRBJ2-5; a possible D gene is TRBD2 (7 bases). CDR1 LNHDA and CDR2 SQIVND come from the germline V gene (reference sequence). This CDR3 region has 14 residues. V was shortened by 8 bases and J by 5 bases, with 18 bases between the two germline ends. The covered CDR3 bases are TGTGCCAGTGCCTCGGGGGGCTGGGGGGAGACC. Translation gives CASASGGWGET. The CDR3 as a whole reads CASASGGWGETQYF. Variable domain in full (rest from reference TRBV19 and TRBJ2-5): DGGITQSPKYLFRKEGQNVTLSCEQNLNHDAMYWYRQDPGQGLRLIYYSQIVNDFQKGDIAEGYSVSREKKESFPLTVTSAQKNPTAFYLCASASGGWGETQYFGPGTRLLVL.

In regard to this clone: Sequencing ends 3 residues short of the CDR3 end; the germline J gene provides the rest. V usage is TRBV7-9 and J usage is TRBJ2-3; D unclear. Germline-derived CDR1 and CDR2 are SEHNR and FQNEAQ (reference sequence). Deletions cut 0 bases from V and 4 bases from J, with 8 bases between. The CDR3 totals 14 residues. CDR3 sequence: CASSLALRADTQYF. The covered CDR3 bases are TGTGCCAGCAGCTTAGCGCTAAGGGCAGATACG.

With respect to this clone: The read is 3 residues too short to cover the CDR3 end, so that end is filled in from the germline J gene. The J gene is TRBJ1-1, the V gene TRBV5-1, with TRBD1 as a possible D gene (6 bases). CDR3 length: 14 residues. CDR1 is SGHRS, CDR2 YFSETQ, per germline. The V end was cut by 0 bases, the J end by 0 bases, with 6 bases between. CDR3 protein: CASSLDRVNTEAFF. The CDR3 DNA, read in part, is TGCGCCAGCAGCTTGGACAGGGTGAACACTGAA.

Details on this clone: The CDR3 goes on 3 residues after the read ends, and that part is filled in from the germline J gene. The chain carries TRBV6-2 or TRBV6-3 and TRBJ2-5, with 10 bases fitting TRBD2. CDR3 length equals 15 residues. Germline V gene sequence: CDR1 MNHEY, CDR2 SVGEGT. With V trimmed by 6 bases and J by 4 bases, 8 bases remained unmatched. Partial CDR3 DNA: TGTGCCAGCAGGTCCATAGCGGGAGGTCGAGAGACC. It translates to CASRSIAGGRET. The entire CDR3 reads CASRSIAGGRETQYF.

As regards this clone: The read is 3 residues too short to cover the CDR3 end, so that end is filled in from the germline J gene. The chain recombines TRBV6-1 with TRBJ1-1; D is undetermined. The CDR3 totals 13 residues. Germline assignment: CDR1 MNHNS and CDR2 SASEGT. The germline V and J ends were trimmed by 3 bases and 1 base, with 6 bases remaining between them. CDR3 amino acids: CASSDWQNTEAFF. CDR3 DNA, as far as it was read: TGTGCCAGCAGTGACTGGCAGAACACTGAA.

The DNA read from the CDR3 is TGTGCCAGCTCACGGGGGCGGAGGGATGAG. It encodes CASSRGRRDE. The full CDR3 is CASSRGRRDEQFF. The genes are TRBV18 and TRBJ2-1; D tentatively reads TRBD1 or TRBD2 (6 bases each). The read falls 3 residues short of the CDR3 end, and the missing part is taken from the germline J gene. Trimming pared 4 bases from V and 8 bases from J, leaving 12 bases between. Per germline, CDR1 KGHSH and CDR2 LQKENI. CDR3 size: 13 residues.

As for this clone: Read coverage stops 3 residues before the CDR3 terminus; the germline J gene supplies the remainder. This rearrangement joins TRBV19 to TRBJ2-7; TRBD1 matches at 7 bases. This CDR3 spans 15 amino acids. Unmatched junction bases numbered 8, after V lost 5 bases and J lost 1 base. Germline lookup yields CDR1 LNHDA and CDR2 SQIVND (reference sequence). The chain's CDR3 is CASSVWDSDSYEQYF. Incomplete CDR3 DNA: TGTGCCAGTAGTGTATGGGACAGCGATTCCTACGAG. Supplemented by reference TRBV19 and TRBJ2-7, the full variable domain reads DGGITQSPKYLFRKEGQNVTLSCEQNLNHDAMYWYRQDPGQGLRLIYYSQIVNDFQKGDIAEGYSVSREKKESFPLTVTSAQKNPTAFYLCASSVWDSDSYEQYFGPGTRLTVT.

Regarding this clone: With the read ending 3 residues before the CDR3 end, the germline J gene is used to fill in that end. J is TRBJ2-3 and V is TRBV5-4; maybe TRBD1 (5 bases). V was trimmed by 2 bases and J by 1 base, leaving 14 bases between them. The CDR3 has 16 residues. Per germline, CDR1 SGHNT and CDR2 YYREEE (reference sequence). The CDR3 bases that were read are TGTGCCAGCAGCTTATACAGGCTTCCCGGCACAGATACG. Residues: CASSLYRLPGTDT. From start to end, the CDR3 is CASSLYRLPGTDTQYF.

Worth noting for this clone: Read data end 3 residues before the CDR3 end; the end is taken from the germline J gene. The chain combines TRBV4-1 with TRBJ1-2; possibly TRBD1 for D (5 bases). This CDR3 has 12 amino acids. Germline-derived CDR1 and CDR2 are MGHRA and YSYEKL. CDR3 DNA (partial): TGCGCAGCATGGGACTCCAACTATGGC. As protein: CAAWDSNYG. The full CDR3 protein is CAAWDSNYGYTF.

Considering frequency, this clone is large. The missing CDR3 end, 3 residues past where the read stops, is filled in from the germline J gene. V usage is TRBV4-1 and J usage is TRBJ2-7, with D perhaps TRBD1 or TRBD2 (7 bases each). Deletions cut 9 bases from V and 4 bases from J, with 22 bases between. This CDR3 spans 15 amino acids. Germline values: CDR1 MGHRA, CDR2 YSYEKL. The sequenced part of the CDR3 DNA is TGCGCCAGTCAACCGGGTACAGGGGAGGGGTACGAG. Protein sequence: CASQPGTGEGYE. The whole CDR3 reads CASQPGTGEGYEQYF.

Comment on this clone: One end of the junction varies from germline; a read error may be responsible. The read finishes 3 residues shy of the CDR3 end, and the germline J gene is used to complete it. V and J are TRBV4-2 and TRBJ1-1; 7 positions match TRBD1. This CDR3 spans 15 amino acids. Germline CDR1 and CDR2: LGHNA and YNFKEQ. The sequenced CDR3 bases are TGCGCCAGCAGCCGATCGACAGGGATGAACACTGAA. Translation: CASSRSTGMNTE. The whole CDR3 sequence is CASSRSTGMNTEAFF.

Here the CDR3 reads CSVVARGPLGEIYNEQFF. Partial CDR3 DNA: TGCAGCGTTGTCGCCAGGGGGCCACTGGGTGAAATCTACAATGAG. The chain carries TRBV29-1 and TRBJ2-1; 8 bases are shared with TRBD1. The CDR3 end is not reached by the read, which stops 3 residues before it; the germline J gene fills it in. CDR1 and CDR2 from the germline V gene are SQVTM and ANQGSEA. Unmatched junction bases numbered 17, after V lost 4 bases and J lost 3 bases. The length of the CDR3 is 18 residues.

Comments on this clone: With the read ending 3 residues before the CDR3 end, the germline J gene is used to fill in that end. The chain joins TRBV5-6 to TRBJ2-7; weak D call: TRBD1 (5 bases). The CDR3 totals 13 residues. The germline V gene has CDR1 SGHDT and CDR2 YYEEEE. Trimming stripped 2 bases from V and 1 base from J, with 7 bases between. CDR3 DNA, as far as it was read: TGTGCCAGCAGCTTCAGGGCTTCCTACGAG. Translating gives CASSFRASYE. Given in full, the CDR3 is CASSFRASYEQYF.